The following is a T cell receptor beta chain sequence with its context. The library was designed around alpha chains, so this beta chain is a stray read whose abundance carries little weight. The sample comes from a study of spatial heterogeneity in lung cancer. Study overall: Among detected sequences, beta-chain ones consistently exceeded alpha-chain ones in number. More than ten raw reads, on average, carried each unique TCR and UMI combination.

TCRdb independently ran MiXCR on the 5' RACE reads; one entry per CDR3 protein. The data contain about 4,400 distinct CDR3 sequences, roughly 23% of them singletons. Sample time point: sample taken at primary tumor resection. Whole RNA, isolated from tumor, nontumor lung or frozen PBMC, was sequenced without prior sorting. There were around 72 donors, all of them untreated patients with early-stage non-small cell lung cancer. This clonotype was obtained from a female donor with early-stage non-small cell lung cancer. The sample in question was normal lung tissue next to the tumor, obtained at surgery.

The CDR3: CASSPDSNEKLFF. The DNA of the CDR3 is TGTGCCAGCAGCCCGGACAGTAATGAAAAACTGTTTTTT. The chain has TRBV14 and TRBJ1-4; weak D call: TRBD1 (6 bases). V dropped 4 bases and J dropped 4 bases, with 7 bases sitting between them. Germline V gene data show CDR1 as SGHDN and CDR2 as FVKESK. This CDR3 contains 13 residues. The full variable domain, rest sourced from reference TRBV14 and TRBJ1-4, is EAGVTQFPSHSVIEKGQTVTLRCDPISGHDNLYWYRRVMGKEIKFLLHFVKESKQDESGMPNNRFLAERTGGTYSTLKVQPAELEDSGVYFCASSPDSNEKLFFGSGTQLSVL.